One and the same sample provided the 9 T cell receptor beta chains below, sequenced in a study of blood T cells in healthy people across ages. Combining a sample-barcoded 5' primer with a J-beta primer mix, a second PCR ran for roughly 6 to 11 cycles. TCRdb reanalysed the 5' RACE reads using MiXCR and keeps one entry per CDR3 protein. The sample lists hundreds of thousands of distinct CDR3 sequences; around 32% were seen once. Sample: blood. These receptors were obtained from a woman at least 80 years old in good health.

The chain couples TRBV20-1 to TRBJ2-1; 7 nucleotides agree with TRBD2. Looked up from germline, CDR1 is DFQATT and CDR2 is SNEGSKA (reference sequence). There are 14 residues in the CDR3. Unmatched junction bases numbered 8, after V lost 5 bases and J lost 4 bases. The CDR3 spells CSAPPLGGYNEQFF. As DNA, the CDR3 is TGCAGTGCTCCCCCTTTGGGGGGGTACAATGAGCAGTTCTTC.

The rearrangement links TRBV30 to TRBJ1-2; 11 bases agree with TRBD1. The CDR3 is 14 residues long. Germline trimming cut 4 bases from V and 1 base from J; bases unmatched to any gene: 2. CDR1 and CDR2 from the germline V gene are GTSNPN and SVGIG (reference sequence). This CDR3 reads CAWTGTGGNYGYTF. CDR3 nucleotides: TGTGCCTGGACCGGGACAGGGGGTAACTATGGCTACACCTTC.

The chain carries TRBV30 and TRBJ1-6; no reliable D call. This CDR3 has 13 residues. With 3 bases removed from V and 2 bases from J, the gap between germline ends came to 5 bases. The germline V gene has CDR1 GTSNPN and CDR2 SVGIG (reference sequence). The CDR3 sequence: CAWRGTYNSPLHF. The CDR3 DNA reads TGTGCCTGGAGGGGGACCTATAATTCACCCCTCCACTTT.

For this clonotype: A junction end diverges from the germline sequence, so it may reflect a read error. The genes are TRBV10-3 and TRBJ2-3; D might be TRBD1 or TRBD2, each matching 5 bases. The CDR3 has 14 residues. The germline CDR1 and CDR2 sequences are ENHRY and SYGVKD. The CDR3 nucleotides read TGTGCCGTCAGTTCAGGGACCAACGCAGATACGCAGTATTTT. Amino acid sequence: CAVSSGTNADTQYF.

With respect to this clonotype: This may be a read error: a much more frequent sequence differs by one nucleotide. V is TRBV18 and J is TRBJ2-7; 10 bases align to TRBD1. The ends lost 0 bases at V and 12 bases at J; junction bases unmatched: 5. This CDR3 region has 13 residues. In germline, CDR1 is KGHSH, CDR2 LQKENI. CDR3: CASSPPGQGILYF. In nucleotides, the CDR3 is TGTGCCAGCTCACCACCGGGACAGGGGATTCTGTACTTC.

As concerns this clonotype: The CDR3 does not close with the conserved phenylalanine or tryptophan, likely indicating a read error. Written as DNA, the CDR3 is TGTGCCAGCAGTGAATATCGACAGCAAGAGACCCAGTACTGC. This encodes CASSEYRQQETQYC. V is TRBV25-1 and J is TRBJ2-5; tentative D call: TRBD1 (5 bases). Germline V gene sequence: CDR1 MGHDK, CDR2 SYGVNS. Trimming shortened V by 0 bases and J by 2 bases, and 7 bases separated the two germline ends. The CDR3 totals 14 residues.

This clonotype was detected many times. The rearrangement links TRBV3-1 to TRBJ2-6, with 9 positions matching TRBD1. Germline CDR1 and CDR2: LGHDT and YNNKEL (reference sequence). The CDR3 totals 15 residues. With V trimmed by 7 bases and J by 1 base, 2 bases remained unmatched. The CDR3 protein is CASMGTGSGANVLTF. CDR3 coding DNA: TGTGCCAGCATGGGGACAGGGTCTGGGGCCAACGTCCTGACTTTC.

This clonotype was found once. Being one base from a much bigger clone, this may be a read error. This rearrangement joins TRBV7-2 to TRBJ2-5; unclear D gene. The end of the DNA is better explained by TRBJ2-7, so the J call may be wrong. Per the germline V gene, CDR1 is SGHTA and CDR2 is FQGNSA. The CDR3 loop spans 14 amino acids. DNA for the CDR3: TGTGTCAGCAGCTTAACCCCTGGGACCTACGAGCAGTACTTC. It is translated as CVSSLTPGTYEQYF.

This clonotype came up many times. This chain joins TRBV24-1 and TRBJ2-5, with D uncertain. CDR1 KGHDR and CDR2 SFDVKD come from the germline V gene. The CDR3 sequence is 13 residues long. The V and J ends lost 5 bases and 1 base respectively, with 7 bases between them. The DNA of the CDR3 is TGTGCCACCAGTGGGGGATCCCAAGAGACCCAGTACTTC. Amino acid sequence: CATSGGSQETQYF.